The text below deals with one T cell receptor beta chain. In TCRdb, the 5' RACE reads were re-called with MiXCR into one record per CDR3 protein. The profile shows some 460,000 distinct CDR3 sequences, 14% of them singletons. The entry originates in a study of identical twins. The CDR3 runs to 16 residues. The germline V gene encodes CDR1 SGDLS and CDR2 YYNGEE. Trimming pared 0 bases from V and 0 bases from J, leaving 10 bases between. The same specimen was also included in a second study, on yellow fever vaccine responses in identical twins.

The sequenced sample was CD4+ T cells sorted from blood. The source of this sequence is a woman under 30 in good health. The chain has TRBV9 and TRBJ2-1, with unresolved D. CDR3 amino acids: CASSVGQATSYNEQFF. As DNA, the CDR3 is TGTGCCAGCAGCGTAGGGCAGGCAACCTCCTACAATGAGCAGTTCTTC.